Listed below are T cell receptor beta chains from one sample, sequenced in a study of blood T cells in healthy people across ages. TCRdb passed the 5' RACE reads through MiXCR, listing each CDR3 protein once. The table records more than 700,000 distinct CDR3 sequences, 50% to 65% of them present only once. Sequenced material: blood. These receptors were taken from a man older than 75 in good health. CDR3s include the opening cysteine and the closing phenylalanine or tryptophan. The order of the fields is V gene, J gene, CDR3 protein.

v_gene: TRBV2
j_gene: TRBJ2-3
CDR3aa: CASSERGHGLAGVPDTQYF

v_gene: TRBV7-3
j_gene: TRBJ2-1
CDR3aa: CASNLSYRSDEQFF

v_gene: TRBV18
j_gene: -
CDR3aa: CASSPLGGEGEQYF

v_gene: TRBV12-3/TRBV12-4
j_gene: TRBJ2-7
CDR3aa: CASSRLAGGPYEQYF

v_gene: TRBV28
j_gene: -
CDR3aa: CASSSPSSVDRWYEQYF

v_gene: TRBV12-3/TRBV12-4
j_gene: TRBJ1-6
CDR3aa: CASSATGANSPLHF

v_gene: TRBV4-2
j_gene: TRBJ2-7
CDR3aa: CASSQESRGYEQYF

v_gene: TRBV2
j_gene: TRBJ1-4
CDR3aa: CASSELGRLFF

v_gene: TRBV3-1
j_gene: TRBJ2-7
CDR3aa: CASSQDAYSGTYEQYF

v_gene: TRBV7-2
j_gene: TRBJ2-1
CDR3aa: CASSRGTSWNEQFF

v_gene: TRBV29-1
j_gene: TRBJ2-3
CDR3aa: CSVSGLAGVRYAYF

v_gene: TRBV11-2
j_gene: TRBJ2-4
CDR3aa: CASSLVRAGSAKNIQYF

v_gene: TRBV15
j_gene: TRBJ2-7
CDR3aa: CATSGSPGRGSSYEQYF

v_gene: TRBV20-1
j_gene: TRBJ2-4
CDR3aa: CSARSLVEGKNIQYF

v_gene: TRBV6-6
j_gene: -
CDR3aa: CASSSGLVSEQYF

v_gene: TRBV5-1
j_gene: TRBJ2-7
CDR3aa: CASSLAWDSSYEQYF

v_gene: TRBV12-3/TRBV12-4
j_gene: TRBJ1-5
CDR3aa: CASSLTADRVQPQHF

v_gene: TRBV5-1
j_gene: TRBJ1-2
CDR3aa: CASSLDQHGYTF

v_gene: TRBV5-1
j_gene: TRBJ2-7
CDR3aa: CASSPRTSGTSYEQYF

v_gene: TRBV2
j_gene: TRBJ2-5
CDR3aa: CASSEQGFQETQYF

v_gene: TRBV10-3
j_gene: -
CDR3aa: CAISGGLAAYEQYF

v_gene: TRBV29-1
j_gene: TRBJ2-1
CDR3aa: CSVAGGSREQFF

v_gene: TRBV12-3/TRBV12-4
j_gene: TRBJ2-4
CDR3aa: CASSLTLGNIQYF

v_gene: TRBV18
j_gene: -
CDR3aa: CASSPQVGASYEQYF

v_gene: TRBV4-1
j_gene: TRBJ2-7
CDR3aa: CASSQDLSVSSGGTYEQYF

v_gene: TRBV20-1
j_gene: TRBJ2-3
CDR3aa: CSASPGLLRDTQYF